A selection of T cell receptor beta chains follows, all from one sample in a study of OX40 agonist ivuxolimab in advanced cancers. Some clones are missing from TCRdb's copy, which holds only in-frame ones; the method was immunoSEQ multiplex PCR. The sample lists roughly 61,000 clones; approximately 75% were seen once. The specimen comprised CD4+ or CD8+ T cells sorted from blood, sampled in a trial of the OX40 agonist ivuxolimab. Source of these receptors: an adult with an advanced solid tumor such as melanoma, head and neck, liver or kidney cancer. CDR3s include the opening cysteine and the closing phenylalanine or tryptophan. Fields, in order: V gene, D gene, clone size, J gene, CDR3 protein, CDR3 DNA. The D gene is left open where the match is weak. Expanded clones get a size class; other rows say once, few or many, or leave the size out.

TRBV6-1	NA	once	TRBJ2-2	CASSVQGVITGELFF	TGTGCCAGCAGTGTACAAGGGGTCATCACCGGGGAGCTGTTTTTT
TRBV5-1	NA	NA	TRBJ2-5	CASSLGGATLQETQYF	TGCGCCAGCAGCTTGGGGGGGGCCACTCTTCAAGAGACCCAGTACTTC
TRBV7-3	TRBD1	NA	TRBJ1-2	CASSLGTGESYGYTF	TGTGCCAGCAGCCTAGGGACAGGGGAATCCTATGGCTACACCTTC
TRBV2	NA	few	TRBJ2-5	CASSENMGLGETQYF	TGTGCCAGCAGTGAAAACATGGGATTGGGGGAGACCCAGTACTTC
TRBV5-1	NA	once	TRBJ2-1	CASSSGVGHNEQFF	TGCGCCAGCAGCTCCGGGGTAGGCCACAATGAGCAGTTCTTC
TRBV6-4	TRBD1	NA	TRBJ1-6	CASSEVRGNSPLHF	TGTGCCAGCAGTGAGGTCAGGGGGAATTCACCCCTCCACTTT
TRBV6-5	NA	once	TRBJ1-1	CASSYGQVENEAFF	TGTGCCAGCAGTTACGGGCAGGTTGAAAATGAAGCTTTCTTT
TRBV5-1	TRBD2	NA	TRBJ2-1	CASSPFLAGNNEQFF	TGCGCCAGCAGCCCTTTCCTAGCGGGGAACAATGAGCAGTTCTTC
TRBV7-8	NA	few	TRBJ2-3	CASSLGVAGLSTDTQYF	TGTGCCAGCAGCTTAGGAGTGGCGGGGCTGAGCACAGATACGCAGTATTTT
TRBV6-6	NA	NA	TRBJ2-3	CASTRIRGSTDTQYF	TGTGCCAGCACCCGAATCCGGGGTAGCACAGATACGCAGTATTTT
TRBV4-1	NA	NA	TRBJ1-4	CASSQGNQVKGEKLFF	TGCGCCAGCAGCCAAGGTAACCAGGTAAAGGGTGAAAAACTGTTTTTT
TRBV15	NA	NA	TRBJ2-1	CATSRVRVISYNEQFF	TGTGCCACCAGCAGAGTAAGGGTTATCTCCTACAATGAGCAGTTCTTC
TRBV5-1	NA	NA	TRBJ1-1	CASSPDSGLNTEAFF	TGCGCCAGCAGCCCTGACAGCGGGTTAAACACTGAAGCTTTCTTT
TRBV5-1	TRBD2	NA	TRBJ2-1	CASSPGLAGLDEQFF	TGCGCCAGCAGCCCGGGACTAGCGGGGCTCGATGAGCAGTTCTTC
TRBV6-5	TRBD1	NA	TRBJ2-7	CASSLSRDRGSYEQYF	TGTGCCAGCAGTTTATCCCGGGACAGGGGTTCCTACGAGCAGTACTTC
TRBV6-5	NA	NA	TRBJ1-4	CASRSSGGKLFF	TGTGCCAGCAGATCCAGTGGTGGAAAACTGTTTTTT
TRBV18	NA	few	TRBJ1-6	CASSRGEGSPLHF	TGTGCCAGCTCTCGCGGCGAGGGTTCACCCCTCCACTTT
TRBV28	NA	NA	TRBJ1-5	CASARGNQPQHF	TGTGCCAGCGCGAGGGGCAATCAGCCCCAGCATTTT
TRBV19	NA	NA	TRBJ1-1	CASSPYGDTEAFF	TGTGCCAGTAGCCCTTATGGGGACACTGAAGCTTTCTTT
TRBV2	NA	NA	TRBJ1-5	CASSEKGGNQPQHF	TGTGCCAGCAGTGAAAAGGGGGGAAATCAGCCCCAGCATTTT
TRBV5-6	NA	NA	TRBJ2-2	CASSLLLTNTGELFF	TGTGCCAGCAGCTTGTTACTAACGAACACCGGGGAGCTGTTTTTT
TRBV5-1	NA	few	TRBJ1-4	CASSESNDGTMFF	TGCGCCAGCAGCGAGTCAAATGATGGGACAATGTTTTTT
TRBV7-9	NA	few	TRBJ1-1	CASSPYSLATEAFF	TGTGCCAGCAGCCCTTATTCTCTGGCCACTGAAGCTTTCTTT
TRBV15	TRBD1	NA	TRBJ2-7	CATSSIRGLTSEQYF	TGTGCCACCAGCAGTATCAGGGGGCTTACGTCCGAGCAGTACTTC
TRBV5-1	TRBD1	NA	TRBJ1-2	CASSSTGGLIRGAGYTF	TGCGCCAGCAGCTCGACAGGGGGCCTAATTCGGGGCGCTGGCTACACCTTC
TRBV11-1	TRBD2	NA	TRBJ2-3	CASRPLTSGGSRSTDTQYF	TGTGCCAGCAGACCTTTGACTAGCGGGGGAAGCCGAAGCACAGATACGCAGTATTTT
TRBV7-9	NA	NA	TRBJ2-7	CASSSGRAYEQYF	TGTGCCAGCAGCTCGGGGCGAGCCTACGAGCAGTACTTC
TRBV11-3	NA	once	TRBJ1-4	CASSLRSEKLFF	TGTGCCAGCAGCCTAAGGAGTGAAAAACTGTTTTTT
TRBV7-2	NA	NA	TRBJ2-7	CASSLATYEQYF	TGTGCCAGCAGCTTAGCTACCTACGAGCAGTACTTC
TRBV6-5	TRBD2	NA	TRBJ2-2	CAALAGNTGELFF	TGTGCCGCCCTAGCGGGGAACACCGGGGAGCTGTTTTTT
TRBV7-2	TRBD1	NA	TRBJ2-3	CASSRQGIDTQYF	TGTGCCAGCAGCCGACAGGGTATCGATACGCAGTATTTT
TRBV2	NA	NA	TRBJ1-3	CASSGRGGNTIYF	TGTGCCAGCAGTGGGCGAGGTGGAAACACCATATATTTT
TRBV15	NA	NA	TRBJ1-6	CATSRVGVLSYNSPLHF	TGTGCCACCAGCAGAGTCGGGGTTTTGTCCTATAATTCACCCCTCCACTTT
TRBV5-1	TRBD1	NA	TRBJ1-1	CASSSGTGENTEAFF	TGCGCCAGCAGCTCAGGGACAGGGGAGAACACTGAAGCTTTCTTT
TRBV5-1	NA	NA	TRBJ1-6	CASSRDGIPSPLHF	TGCGCCAGCAGCCGGGACGGTATCCCTTCACCCCTCCACTTT
TRBV6-4	TRBD2	NA	TRBJ2-3	CASSSLAGGRLTSTDTQYF	TGTGCCAGCAGTTCTCTAGCGGGGGGCCGATTAACTAGCACAGATACGCAGTATTTT
TRBV7-8	NA	NA	TRBJ1-1	CASSFQRRGTMNTEAFF	TGTGCCAGCAGCTTCCAACGACGGGGGACGATGAACACTGAAGCTTTCTTT
TRBV28	NA	NA	TRBJ1-2	CASSPRGVGGYTF	TGTGCCAGCAGTCCACGTGGGGTAGGTGGCTACACCTTC
TRBV6-5	NA	NA	TRBJ1-1	CASKESTEAFF	TGTGCCAGCAAAGAATCCACTGAAGCTTTCTTT
TRBV15	TRBD2	NA	TRBJ2-3	CATSRDRGLADTQYF	TGTGCCACCAGCAGAGATAGGGGACTAGCGGATACGCAGTATTTT
TRBV19	NA	once	TRBJ1-1	CASSTPLGQGRNTEAFF	TGTGCCAGTAGTACCCCCCTGGGGCAGGGGAGGAACACTGAAGCTTTCTTT
TRBV6-1	TRBD1	NA	TRBJ1-4	CASSVRQGVINEKLFF	TGTGCCAGCAGTGTTCGGCAGGGGGTGATTAATGAAAAACTGTTTTTT
TRBV10-3	TRBD2	NA	TRBJ2-1	CAISESTGGGPSYNEQFF	TGTGCCATCAGTGAGTCGACCGGGGGGGGCCCGTCCTACAATGAGCAGTTCTTC
TRBV6-5	NA	NA	TRBJ1-5	CASSISQGSQGPQHF	TGTGCCAGCTCTATAAGCCAGGGCTCGCAAGGGCCCCAGCATTTT
TRBV29-1	NA	few	TRBJ1-3	CSVKDTHSGNTIYF	TGCAGCGTTAAGGACACCCACTCTGGAAACACCATATATTTT
TRBV4-1	TRBD2	NA	TRBJ2-3	CASSHYDGTSGGDTQYF	TGCGCCAGCAGCCACTACGACGGGACTAGCGGGGGTGATACGCAGTATTTT
TRBV7-2	TRBD2	many	TRBJ2-2	CASSPTGLAGRPGELFF	TGTGCCAGCAGTCCCACAGGACTAGCGGGGCGTCCAGGGGAGCTGTTTTTT
TRBV18	TRBD2	few	TRBJ2-7	CASSATSGGIRTYEQYF	TGTGCCAGCTCAGCCACTAGCGGGGGGATACGAACCTACGAGCAGTACTTC
TRBV11-2	NA	few	TRBJ1-2	CASSLGGTGMGGYTF	TGTGCCAGCAGCTTAGGTGGTACAGGGATGGGTGGCTACACCTTC
TRBV4-2	TRBD1	NA	TRBJ1-2	CASSQGTGNYGYTF	TGTGCCAGCAGCCAAGGGACAGGGAACTATGGCTACACCTTC
TRBV4-1	TRBD1	NA	TRBJ2-1	CASSQGTGGNEQFF	TGCGCCAGCAGCCAGGGGACAGGGGGCAACGAGCAGTTCTTC
TRBV6-1	NA	NA	TRBJ1-3	CASSEGAFSGNTIYF	TGTGCCAGCAGTGAAGGGGCGTTCTCTGGAAACACCATATATTTT